This T cell receptor (beta chain) was sequenced in a study of TIL therapy for anti-PD-1-resistant metastatic lung cancer. The V end was cut by 4 bases, the J end by 0 bases, with 12 bases between. Germline loops: CDR1 LNHDA, CDR2 SQIVND (reference sequence). The CDR3 runs 16 residues. Time point specified: pre-treatment sample, taken before nivolumab and TIL therapy. Most excised metastases sampled were pleural nodules or supraclavicular lymph nodes. Sequencing used immunoSEQ v3. Using immunoSEQ multiplex PCR, the repertoire was profiled, and TCRdb retains in-frame clones only, with some absent. The sample has around 100,000 clones, about three fifths seen once; the top ten hold approximately 11%.

The genes are TRBV19 and TRBJ1-4; D remains ambiguous. The sample here was tumor tissue, taken at baseline. The sequence was obtained from a person aged 25 to 80 with non-small cell lung cancer. The CDR3 reads CASSTSGRATNEKLFF. CDR3 coding DNA: TGTGCCAGTAGTACCTCCGGACGGGCAACTAATGAAAAACTGTTTTTT.